The next 7 T cell receptor beta chains were all read from a single sample in a study of blood T cell repertoires in COVID-19. Libraries were prepared by immunoSEQ multiplex PCR; TCRdb keeps only in-frame clonotypes and omits some of them. The table includes roughly 150,000 clones, 85% to 90% detected once. What was sequenced was peripheral blood. The receptors were gathered from a woman between 40 and 55 years old with acute or convalescent COVID-19.

This chain connects TRBV24-1 to TRBJ2-2, with D tentatively TRBD2 (6 bases). The CDR3 loop spans 17 amino acids. Germline CDR1 and CDR2: KGHDR and SFDVKD. Trimming took 0 bases from V and 7 from J, leaving 17 bases between them. This chain's CDR3 is CATSDLPASEGIGELFF. The CDR3 region has the DNA TGTGCCACCAGTGATTTGCCCGCATCGGAGGGAATCGGGGAGCTGTTTTTT.

V gene TRBV14 combines with J gene TRBJ1-5, with TRBD1 matching over 8 bases. After removal of 4 bases from V and 9 bases from J, the junction contained 8 bases not matched to a gene. The CDR3 is 14 residues long. Germline-derived CDR1 and CDR2 are SGHDN and FVKESK. This CDR3 reads CASSLTVQGAPQHF. The CDR3 region has the DNA TGTGCCAGCAGCCTGACGGTTCAGGGGGCGCCCCAGCATTTT. Full variable domain (missing parts from reference TRBV14 and TRBJ1-5): EAGVTQFPSHSVIEKGQTVTLRCDPISGHDNLYWYRRVMGKEIKFLLHFVKESKQDESGMPNNRFLAERTGGTYSTLKVQPAELEDSGVYFCASSLTVQGAPQHFGDGTRLSIL.

This rearrangement joins TRBV30 to TRBJ1-4, with 9 positions matching TRBD1. Losses at the gene ends were 5 bases for V and 5 bases for J; bases not matched to a gene: 9. This CDR3 has 15 amino acids. Germline CDR1 reads GTSNPN; CDR2 reads SVGIG (reference sequence). CDR3 nucleotide sequence: TGTGCCTGGGATGCATCCGGGACAGGGAATGAAAAACTGTTTTTT. Translated: CAWDASGTGNEKLFF.

V and J are TRBV28 and TRBJ2-7, with TRBD1 as a possible D gene (6 bases). The CDR3 sequence is 18 residues long. Deletions cut 5 bases from V and 4 bases from J, with 27 bases between. Germline CDR1 is MDHEN and CDR2 is SYDVKM. CDR3 sequence reads: CASSTYLLGDTTLYEQYF. The CDR3 coding sequence is TGTGCCAGCAGTACATACTTGCTCGGGGACACCACTCTTTACGAGCAGTACTTC.

The J gene is TRBJ1-2, the V gene TRBV29-1; a weak D match, TRBD1 (6 bases). Germline-derived CDR1 and CDR2 are SQVTM and ANQGSEA. The V gene lost 3 bases and the J gene lost 8 bases, with 19 bases spanning the gap. This CDR3 contains 14 residues. The DNA for the CDR3 is TGCAGCGTTGACTCCGGGACACCCCTGGGAGGCTACACCTTC. This gives the protein CSVDSGTPLGGYTF. Combining the CDR3 with reference TRBV29-1 and TRBJ1-2 gives the whole variable domain SAVISQKPSRDICQRGTSLTIQCQVDSQVTMMFWYRQQPGQSLTLIATANQGSEATYESGFVIDKFPISRPNLTFSTLTVSNMSPEDSSIYLCSVDSGTPLGGYTFGSGTRLTVV.

This clone was detected only once. J is TRBJ2-7 and V is TRBV12-5; D may be TRBD1 (5 bases). The V gene lost 6 bases and the J gene lost 2 bases, with 14 bases spanning the gap. The CDR3 spans 14 residues. The germline V gene has CDR1 LGHNT and CDR2 FRNRAP. CDR3 DNA sequence: TGTGCTAGTGGGACGCAGGGTTTACCCTACGAGCAGTACTTC. Translation gives CASGTQGLPYEQYF.

This chain joins TRBV11-2 and TRBJ2-5, with 8 bases matching TRBD2. J gave up 5 bases and V 6 bases, and 14 bases lay outside the gene matches. The CDR3 runs 16 residues. In germline, CDR1 is SGHAT, CDR2 FQNNGV. The DNA of the CDR3 is TGTGCCAGCAGACTAATGGCCAGCGGGAGAGGGGAGACCCAGTACTTC. Translating gives CASRLMASGRGETQYF.